A selection of T cell receptor beta chains follows, all from one sample in a study of shared clonotypes between healthy human individuals. Assay used: immunoSEQ multiplex PCR; TCRdb lists only in-frame clones, some missing. The table has about 2,100,000 clones, about 93% seen once. The sample was naive CD8+ T cells from PBMCs. The origin of the receptors is a man aged 18 to 29 in good health. Some clones in this sample may be carry-over from other donors' samples. The CDR3 runs from the conserved cysteine through the conserved F or W. The D gene is left open where the match is weak. The size of a clone is reported for some rows only, either as once, few or many, or as a class for expanded clones.

d_gene,v_gene,j_gene,abundance,CDR3nt,CDR3aa
-,TRBV7-2,TRBJ2-7,-,TGTGCCAGCAGCTTAGTTGGAGGGGCCACCTACGAGCAGTACTTC,CASSLVGGATYEQYF
-,TRBV19,TRBJ2-6,-,TGTGCCAGTAGTATATCTGGGGCCAACGTCCTGACTTTC,CASSISGANVLTF
TRBD2,TRBV5-6,TRBJ2-7,once,TGTGCCAGCAGCCTCGGGGGGGGCGCGGAGTACTTC,CASSLGGGAEYF
-,TRBV7-2,TRBJ2-2,-,TGTGCCAGCAGCCCCACGTTAGGAAGAAACACCGGGGAGCTGTTTTTT,CASSPTLGRNTGELFF
TRBD2,TRBV9,TRBJ2-2,once,TGTGCCAGCAAAGCTCTAGCGGACACCGGGGAGCTGTTTTTT,CASKALADTGELFF
TRBD2,TRBV28,TRBJ2-7,-,TGTGCCAGCAGTTATCGGACTAGCGAACCTACCTACGAGCAGTACTTC,CASSYRTSEPTYEQYF
-,TRBV7-2,TRBJ2-1,-,TGTGCCAGCAGCTTAGGGGGTGGCGTCGATGAGCAGTTCTTC,CASSLGGGVDEQFF
-,TRBV7-9,TRBJ2-7,-,TGTGCCAGCAGCTTAGCGCGAGGGGTTGCCTACGAGCAGTACTTC,CASSLARGVAYEQYF
-,TRBV7-8,TRBJ1-1,-,TGTGCCAGCAGCTTAGGGTTGGGCACTGAAGCTTTCTTT,CASSLGLGTEAFF
-,TRBV14,TRBJ2-1,once,TGTGCCAGCAGCCTACGAAAAGGGGGCAATGAGCAGTTCTTC,CASSLRKGGNEQFF
-,TRBV4-3,TRBJ2-7,-,TGCGCCAGCAGCCAAGATTTGGCCAGTCTGGAGCAGTACTTC,CASSQDLASLEQYF
TRBD2,TRBV5-1,TRBJ2-1,-,TGCGCCAGCAGCCCGGGACTAGCGGAAAACGTGAACTCCTACAATGAGCAGTTCTTC,CASSPGLAENVNSYNEQFF
TRBD1,TRBV6-1,TRBJ1-4,-,TGTGCCAGCAAGGACAGAGGGGGCGCTGGGAAACTGTTTTTT,CASKDRGGAGKLFF
-,TRBV7-8,TRBJ2-2,-,TGTGCCAGCAGCTTATTTGGTGAGGGGAACACCGGGGAGCTGTTTTTT,CASSLFGEGNTGELFF
-,TRBV7-2,TRBJ1-2,-,TGTGCCAGCAGCTCCCCAGGGGCAGACTATGGCTACACCTTC,CASSSPGADYGYTF
TRBD1,TRBV10-3,TRBJ1-1,few,TGTGCCATCAGTGAGGACAGGGTGACTTTCTTT,CAISEDRVTFF
-,TRBV6-6,TRBJ2-7,few,TGTGCCAGCAGTCCAAACAGGGAGCACGAGCAGTACTTC,CASSPNREHEQYF
TRBD2,TRBV6-5,TRBJ2-5,-,TGTGCCAGCAGTTTGCTAGCGGGAGTGGAGACCCAGTACTTC,CASSLLAGVETQYF
TRBD1,TRBV6-6,TRBJ1-6,-,TGTGCCAGCGAGGGACAGGCCCTCCACTTT,CASEGQALHF
TRBD2,TRBV15,TRBJ2-2,-,TGTGCCACCCAGCGGGAGGGATGGACCGGGGAGCTGTTTTTT,CATQREGWTGELFF
TRBD2,TRBV9,TRBJ2-7,-,TGTGCCAGCAGCCAGGGACTACGCGTCGACGAGCAGTACTTC,CASSQGLRVDEQYF
-,TRBV5-1,TRBJ2-7,-,TGCGCCAGCAGTACGACAGGACCCGGGGAGCAGTACTTC,CASSTTGPGEQYF
-,TRBV27,TRBJ2-7,-,TGTGCCAGCAGTTACACAGCTTCCTATTACGAGCAGTACTTC,CASSYTASYYEQYF
-,TRBV9,TRBJ1-2,-,TGTGCCAGCTGGGGATACGGCTACACCTTC,CASWGYGYTF
-,TRBV28,TRBJ2-7,-,TGTGCCAGCAGTTTAGGGGAAACCTACGAGCAGTACTTC,CASSLGETYEQYF
-,TRBV4-1,TRBJ2-1,-,TGCGCCAGCAGCCAAGGACGGTTCTCCTACAATGAGCAGTTCTTC,CASSQGRFSYNEQFF
-,TRBV5-4,TRBJ1-2,once,TGTGCCAGCAGCTTGGGTTATGGCTACACCTTC,CASSLGYGYTF
TRBD1,TRBV6-1,TRBJ2-7,-,TGTGCCAGCAGTGAAAATTTGGCAGGGGGCTCCTACGAGCAGTACTTC,CASSENLAGGSYEQYF
-,TRBV6-1,TRBJ2-1,-,TGTGCCAGCAGTGAGGTAGGGGGGAGCAGCAATGAGCAGTTCTTC,CASSEVGGSSNEQFF
TRBD1,TRBV4-1,TRBJ2-7,-,TGCGCCAGCAGCCAAGATAGCGTGCCGGGACAGGGTTACCACGAGCAGTACTTC,CASSQDSVPGQGYHEQYF
-,TRBV27,TRBJ1-2,-,TGTGCCAGCAGTTTGTGGGCGGGGTATGGCTACACCTTC,CASSLWAGYGYTF
TRBD2,TRBV28,TRBJ2-2,once,TGTGCCAGCAGTTTAAGGCTAGCGGGAGGCCGTTGGGCCGGGGAGCTGTTTTTT,CASSLRLAGGRWAGELFF
TRBD2,TRBV4-3,TRBJ2-1,-,TGCGCCAGCAGCCAAGATTTTCGCGGGAGATCTCGGAATGAGCAGTTCTTC,CASSQDFRGRSRNEQFF
-,TRBV6-5,TRBJ2-1,-,TGTGCCAGCAGTTACGGTGGGGAAGACAATGAGCAGTTCTTC,CASSYGGEDNEQFF
TRBD2,TRBV27,TRBJ2-7,-,TGTGCCAGCAGTTTAGGAGCGGGGGTCCTGGGGGAGCAGTACTTC,CASSLGAGVLGEQYF
TRBD1,TRBV29-1,TRBJ2-1,-,TGCAGCGTTGAAAATCATGGACAGGCTTACAATGAGCAGTTCTTC,CSVENHGQAYNEQFF
-,TRBV29-1,TRBJ2-4,-,TGCAGCGTTGTGGGGGATCCCCTAGCCAAAAACATTCAGTACTTC,CSVVGDPLAKNIQYF
TRBD2,TRBV4-1,TRBJ2-7,-,TGCGCCAGCGGCGGGACTATCTACGAGCAGTACTTC,CASGGTIYEQYF
-,TRBV4-1,TRBJ1-4,-,TGCGCCAGCAGCCAAGCGGGAAATGAAAAACTGTTTTTT,CASSQAGNEKLFF
TRBD1,TRBV5-6,TRBJ2-5,-,TGTGCCAGCAGCCCGGGACAGGGGGGGGCGTGGGAGACCCAGTACTTC,CASSPGQGGAWETQYF
-,TRBV7-9,TRBJ2-7,-,TGTGCCAGCAGCCAAAACTTTAGGTTCCGGGACTCCACGTACGAGCAGTACTTC,CASSQNFRFRDSTYEQYF
-,TRBV6-5,TRBJ1-1,once,TGTGCCAGCAGTATCGAGAGGGGAAACACTGAAGCTTTCTTT,CASSIERGNTEAFF
TRBD2,TRBV19,TRBJ2-1,-,TGTGCCAGTAGTATTTCCGTTTGGGGGGGCTACAATGAGCAGTTCTTC,CASSISVWGGYNEQFF
TRBD1,TRBV19,TRBJ2-1,-,TGTGCCAGTACGAGACAGGGTGGACGAAGCTCCTACAATGAGCAGTTCTTC,CASTRQGGRSSYNEQFF
TRBD2,TRBV19,TRBJ2-3,-,TGTGCCAGTAGGTCATTCACTAGCGGGATCCCTGATACGCAGTATTTT,CASRSFTSGIPDTQYF
TRBD1,TRBV7-9,TRBJ2-7,-,TGTGCCAGCAGCTCTGGACAGGCGGACTACGAGCAGTACTTC,CASSSGQADYEQYF
TRBD2,TRBV20-1,TRBJ2-1,-,TGCAGTGCCCCGACTAGCGGGAGGGATTTCTTC,CSAPTSGRDFF
TRBD2,TRBV4-1,TRBJ2-2,-,TGCGCCAGCAGCCCGCGAATTGTTGCGGGAGGGCCTTTCGGGGAGCTGTTTTTT,CASSPRIVAGGPFGELFF
-,TRBV7-6,TRBJ2-3,-,TGTGCCAGCAGGCCAAGGGGCAGCGGAGATACGCAGTATTTT,CASRPRGSGDTQYF
TRBD2,TRBV11-2,TRBJ2-1,once,TGTGCCAGCAGCGCCTCTAGCGGCTCCTACAATGAGCAGTTCTTC,CASSASSGSYNEQFF
-,TRBV2,TRBJ1-5,-,TGTGCCAGCAGGGCGCCAAAAGGACACGGGGAGTATAGCAATCAGCCCCAGCATTTT,CASRAPKGHGEYSNQPQHF
-,TRBV30,TRBJ2-7,-,TGTGCCTGGAGTCAGGACGGAACAGGGCAGCAGTACTTC,CAWSQDGTGQQYF
-,TRBV6-5,TRBJ1-1,-,TGTGCCAGCAGTTATCAGGGGATGGCTGAAGCTTTCTTT,CASSYQGMAEAFF
TRBD1,TRBV28,TRBJ2-7,-,TGTGCCAGCAGTTTTCCACCGGGACAGGGCTACGAGCAGTACTTC,CASSFPPGQGYEQYF
-,TRBV28,TRBJ2-1,-,TGTGCCAGCAGTTCACTAGGGAACAATGAGCAGTTCTTC,CASSSLGNNEQFF
-,TRBV2,TRBJ2-3,-,TGTGCCAGCAGTGACAACAGGGTTGTAGATACGCAGTATTTT,CASSDNRVVDTQYF
-,TRBV2,TRBJ2-7,-,TGTGCCAGCAGTGAAGCTGGAGGGAAGAGCTCCTACGAGCAGTACTTC,CASSEAGGKSSYEQYF
TRBD1,TRBV7-9,TRBJ2-7,-,TGTGCCAGCAGCTCCCCCGGGACAGGGAGCTACGAGCAGTACTTC,CASSSPGTGSYEQYF
-,TRBV9,TRBJ2-7,-,TGTGCCAGCAGCGTAGGGCAGGGGCTCGACGAGCAGTACTTC,CASSVGQGLDEQYF